The 13 T cell receptor beta chains below come from one sample, sequenced in a study of beta chain features in type 1 diabetes. Study-wide results and limits: Researchers report that Type 1 diabetes patients had moderately but significantly shorter TCRB CDR3s across all four CD4+ subsets.

What these receptors recognize is not known. Of the isolated RNA, all was reverse transcribed, and so the sequenced material was expressed TCRB transcripts. TCRdb's table, derived via immunoSEQ multiplex PCR, lists solely in-frame clones and lacks some. The profile shows 150,000 to 200,000 clones, around 8% of them singletons. The sample comprised central memory CD4+ T cells from blood. The source of these receptors is a woman aged 40-49 years with type 1 diabetes.

In this sample, this clone turned up a few times. The chain employs TRBV6-5 and TRBJ1-2; no firm D call. CDR1 is MNHEY, CDR2 SVGAGI, per germline. Trimming stripped 2 bases from V and 2 bases from J, with 9 bases between. This CDR3 is built from 14 residues. This CDR3 is CASSYEAANYGYTF. The DNA for the CDR3 is TGTGCCAGCAGTTACGAGGCGGCCAACTATGGCTACACCTTC.

This clone was recorded a few times. Written as DNA, the CDR3 is TGCGCCAGCAGCTTGAATCCCGGACTCGTCCCAGCCTCGGAGACCCAGTACTTC. Its protein is CASSLNPGLVPASETQYF. This chain links TRBV5-1 with TRBJ2-5, with D possibly TRBD2 on 5 matching bases. Trimming took 1 base from V and 5 from J, leaving 24 bases between them. Germline V lookup: CDR1 SGHRS, CDR2 YFSETQ. The CDR3 spans 18 residues.

This clone was detected only a few times. The chain employs TRBV5-4 and TRBJ2-5, with 8 bases aligning to TRBD2. Germline CDR1 reads SGHNT; CDR2 reads YYREEE (reference sequence). J lost 2 bases, V lost 2 bases, and 2 bases had no gene match. The CDR3 contains 14 residues. The CDR3 DNA reads TGTGCCAGCAGCTTCTCGGGAGGGCAAGAGACCCAGTACTTC. Its protein is CASSFSGGQETQYF.

The chain uses TRBV28 and TRBJ2-7; the D gene is possibly TRBD2 (5 bases). V shed 3 bases and J shed 2 bases, with 17 bases lying between them. The CDR3 length is 16 residues. Germline V gives CDR1 MDHEN, CDR2 SYDVKM. CDR3 sequence: CASSFSLRTGAYEQYF. CDR3 DNA sequence: TGTGCCAGCAGTTTCAGCCTACGGACTGGCGCCTACGAGCAGTACTTC. Full variable domain (rest looked up from reference TRBV28 and TRBJ2-7): DVKVTQSSRYLVKRTGEKVFLECVQDMDHENMFWYRQDPGLGLRLIYFSYDVKMKEKGDIPEGYSVSREKKERFSLILESASTNQTSMYLCASSFSLRTGAYEQYFGPGTRLTVT.

This clone was found many times. The chain uses TRBV2 and TRBJ2-7, with D unclear. CDR3 length: 12 residues. CDR1 is SNHLY, CDR2 FYNNEI, per germline. The V end lost 6 bases, the J end lost 4 bases, and 10 bases lay between the germline ends. CDR3 residues: CASRADGYEQYF. Here the CDR3 DNA reads TGTGCCAGCAGAGCTGACGGGTACGAGCAGTACTTC.

This clone has a handful of counts. J is TRBJ1-4 and V is TRBV25-1; D is unclear. V gave up 9 bases and J gave up 3 bases, with 14 bases separating them. The CDR3 totals 14 residues. CDR1 is MGHDK and CDR2 is SYGVNS in the germline V gene. The CDR3 region is CASTAPLPNEKLFF. The CDR3 region has the DNA TGTGCCAGTACCGCCCCGCTACCTAATGAAAAACTGTTTTTT. Complete variable domain (other parts from reference TRBV25-1 and TRBJ1-4): EADIYQTPRYLVIGTGKKITLECSQTMGHDKMYWYQQDPGMELHLIHYSYGVNSTEKGDLSSESTVSRIRTEHFPLTLESARPSHTSQYLCASTAPLPNEKLFFGSGTQLSVL.

The J gene is TRBJ2-5, the V gene TRBV2; TRBD1 matches 10 bases. Germline trimming cut 2 bases from V and 6 bases from J; bases unmatched to any gene: 6. Germline CDR1 and CDR2: SNHLY and FYNNEI. The CDR3 runs 15 residues. Written as DNA, the CDR3 is TGTGCCAGCAGTGAAAAGGACAGGGGGAGCCAGACCCAGTACTTC. Protein sequence: CASSEKDRGSQTQYF.

This clone has at least ten counts. The chain combines TRBV7-9 with TRBJ2-7; 8 positions agree with TRBD1. V gave up 5 bases and J gave up 1 base; unmatched junction bases: 4. Germline CDR1 SEHNR, CDR2 FQNEAQ (reference sequence). This CDR3 comprises 14 residues. Written as DNA, the CDR3 is TGTGCCAGCAGCATGGACAGGGTTTCCTACGAGCAGTACTTC. Its translation is CASSMDRVSYEQYF.

This clone has a single count. J is TRBJ2-7 and V is TRBV18, with 7 bases identical to TRBD1. Germline trimming cut 3 bases from V and 6 bases from J; bases unmatched to any gene: 8. The germline V gene encodes CDR1 KGHSH and CDR2 LQKENI. CDR3 length: 14 amino acids. The CDR3 DNA sequence: TGTGCCAGCTCACCGGGACAGTCCGCTCGCGAGCAGTACTTC. It translates to CASSPGQSAREQYF.

This clone was counted between two and nine times. V and J are TRBV7-2 and TRBJ2-5; 7 bases agree with TRBD2. Trimming at V came to 7 bases and at J to 5 bases, leaving 10 bases not matched to a gene. Germline CDR1 reads SGHTA; CDR2 reads FQGNSA. The CDR3 is 14 residues long. CDR3 loop: CASTSGLSGETQYF. The CDR3 nucleotides are TGTGCCAGCACCTCGGGACTAAGCGGGGAGACCCAGTACTTC.

This clone was observed a handful of times. The chain combines TRBV27 with TRBJ1-1; D is uncertain. The CDR3 runs 14 residues. Germline-derived CDR1 and CDR2 are MNHEY and SMNVEV (reference sequence). The V and J ends lost 8 bases and 0 bases respectively, with 13 bases between them. This CDR3 is CASGSKQLNTEAFF. DNA of the CDR3: TGTGCCAGCGGGTCGAAACAGTTGAACACTGAAGCTTTCTTT.

The V call is TRBV5-4, the J call TRBJ1-1, with 7 positions matching TRBD1. The CDR3 sequence is 14 residues long. The germline gives CDR1 SGHNT, CDR2 YYREEE (reference sequence). The V segment lost 2 bases and the J segment 4 bases; nucleotides outside the gene matches: 5. CDR3: CASSFMRQGTEAFF. The CDR3 DNA follows: TGTGCCAGCAGCTTTATGAGACAGGGCACTGAAGCTTTCTTT.

This clone turned up a few times. The chain recombines TRBV9 with TRBJ2-1, with 9 positions matching TRBD1. V lost 3 bases to trimming and J lost 6 bases; unmatched junction nucleotides: 7. The V gene's germline CDR1 is SGDLS and CDR2 YYNGEE. The CDR3 sequence is 15 residues long. CDR3 amino acids: CASSATGTGSNEQFF. The CDR3 coding sequence is TGTGCCAGCAGCGCTACCGGGACAGGGTCCAATGAGCAGTTCTTC.